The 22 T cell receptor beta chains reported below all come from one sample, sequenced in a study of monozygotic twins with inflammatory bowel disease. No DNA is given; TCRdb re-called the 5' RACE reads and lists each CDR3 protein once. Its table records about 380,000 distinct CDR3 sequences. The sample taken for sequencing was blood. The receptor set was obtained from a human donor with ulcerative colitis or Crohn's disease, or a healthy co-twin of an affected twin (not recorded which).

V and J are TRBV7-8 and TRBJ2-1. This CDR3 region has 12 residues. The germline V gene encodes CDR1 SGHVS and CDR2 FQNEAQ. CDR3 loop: CASSLRIIEQFF.

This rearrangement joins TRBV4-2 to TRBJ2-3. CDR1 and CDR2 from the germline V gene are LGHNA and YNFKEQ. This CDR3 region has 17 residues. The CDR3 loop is CASSQDLASGRTDTQYF.

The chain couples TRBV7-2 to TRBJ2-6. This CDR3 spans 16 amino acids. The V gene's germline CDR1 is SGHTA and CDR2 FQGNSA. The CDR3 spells CASSLVLQSGANVLTF.

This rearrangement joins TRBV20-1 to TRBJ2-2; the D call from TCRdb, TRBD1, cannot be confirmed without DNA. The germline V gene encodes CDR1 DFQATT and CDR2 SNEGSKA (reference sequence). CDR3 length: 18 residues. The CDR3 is CSARDLGGTGINTGELFF.

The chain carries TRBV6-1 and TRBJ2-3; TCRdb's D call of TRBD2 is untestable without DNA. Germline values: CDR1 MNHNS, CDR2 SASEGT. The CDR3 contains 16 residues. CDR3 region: CASRKGLAGSTDTQYF.

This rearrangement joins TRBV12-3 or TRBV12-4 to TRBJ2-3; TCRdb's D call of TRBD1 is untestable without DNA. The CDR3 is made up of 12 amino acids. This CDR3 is CASSPLLYTQYF.

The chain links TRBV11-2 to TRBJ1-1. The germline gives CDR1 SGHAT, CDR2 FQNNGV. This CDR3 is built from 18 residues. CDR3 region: CASSLDLLHARDGTEAFF.

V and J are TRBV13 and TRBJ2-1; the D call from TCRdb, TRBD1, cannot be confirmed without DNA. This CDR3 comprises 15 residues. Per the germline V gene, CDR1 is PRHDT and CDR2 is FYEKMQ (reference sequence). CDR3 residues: CASSIRQVLHNEQFF.

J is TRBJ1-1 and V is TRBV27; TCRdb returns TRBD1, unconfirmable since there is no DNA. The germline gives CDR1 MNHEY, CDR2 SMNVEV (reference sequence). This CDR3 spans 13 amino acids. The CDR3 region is CASGGQFNTEAFF.

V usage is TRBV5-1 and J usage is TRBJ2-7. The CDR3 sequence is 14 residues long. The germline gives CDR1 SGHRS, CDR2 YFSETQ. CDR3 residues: CASSLEQTTIEQYF.

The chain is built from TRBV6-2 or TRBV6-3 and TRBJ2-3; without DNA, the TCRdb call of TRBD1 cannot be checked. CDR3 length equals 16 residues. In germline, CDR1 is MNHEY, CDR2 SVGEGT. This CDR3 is CASGELAAGDTDTQYF.

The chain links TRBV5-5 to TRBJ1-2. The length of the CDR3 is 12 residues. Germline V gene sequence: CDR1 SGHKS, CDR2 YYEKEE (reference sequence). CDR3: CASSLGTGGYTF.

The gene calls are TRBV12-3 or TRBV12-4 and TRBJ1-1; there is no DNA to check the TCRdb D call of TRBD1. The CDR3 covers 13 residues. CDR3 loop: CATGEGVGTEAFF.

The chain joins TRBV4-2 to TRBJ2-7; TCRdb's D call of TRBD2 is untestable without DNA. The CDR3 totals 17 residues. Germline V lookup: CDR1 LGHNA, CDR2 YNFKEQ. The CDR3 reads CASSHKSSGRARYEQYF.

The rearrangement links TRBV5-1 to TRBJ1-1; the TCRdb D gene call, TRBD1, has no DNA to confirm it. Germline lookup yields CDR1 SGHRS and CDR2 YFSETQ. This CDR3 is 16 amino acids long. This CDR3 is CASTRDRVGANTEAFF.

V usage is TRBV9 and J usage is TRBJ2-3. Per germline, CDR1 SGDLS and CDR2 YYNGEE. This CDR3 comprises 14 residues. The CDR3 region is CASSSGVLFDTQYF.

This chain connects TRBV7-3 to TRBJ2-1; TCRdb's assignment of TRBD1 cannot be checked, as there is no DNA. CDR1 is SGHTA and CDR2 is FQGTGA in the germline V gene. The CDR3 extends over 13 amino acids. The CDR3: CASSPGQYNEQFF. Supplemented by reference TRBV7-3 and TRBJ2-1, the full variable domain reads GAGVSQTPSNKVTEKGKYVELRCDPISGHTALYWYRQSLGQGPEFLIYFQGTGAADDSGLPNDRFFAVRPEGSVSTLKIQRTERGDSAVYLCASSPGQYNEQFFGPGTRLTVL.

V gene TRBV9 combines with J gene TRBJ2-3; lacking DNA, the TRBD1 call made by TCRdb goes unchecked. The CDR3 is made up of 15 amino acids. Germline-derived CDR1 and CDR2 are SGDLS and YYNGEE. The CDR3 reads CASSVVGGPTDTQYF.

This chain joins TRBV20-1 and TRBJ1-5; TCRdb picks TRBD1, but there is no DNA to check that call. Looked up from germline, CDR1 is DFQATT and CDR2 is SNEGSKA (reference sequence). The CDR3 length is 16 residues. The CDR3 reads CSALDRGHSSNQPQHF.

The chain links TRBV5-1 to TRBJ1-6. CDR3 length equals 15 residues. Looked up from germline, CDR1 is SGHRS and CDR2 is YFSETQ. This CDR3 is CASSSDSTRNSPLHF.

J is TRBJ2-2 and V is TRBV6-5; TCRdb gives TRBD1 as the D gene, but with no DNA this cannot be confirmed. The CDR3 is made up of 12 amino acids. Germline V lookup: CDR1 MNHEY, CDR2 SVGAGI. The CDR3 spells CASRVRAGELFF.

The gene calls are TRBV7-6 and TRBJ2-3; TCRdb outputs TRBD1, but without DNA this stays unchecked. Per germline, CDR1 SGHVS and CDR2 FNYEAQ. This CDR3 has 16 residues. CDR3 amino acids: CASSLQLRASTDTQYF.